One and the same sample provided the 23 T cell receptor beta chains below, sequenced in a study of read filtering for tumor transcriptome and immune sequencing (TCRdb year 2020). For sequencing, an Illumina HiSeq 4000 was employed. Starting from roughly 440 ng RNA, TCR libraries were constructed with the Immunoverse kit using molecular barcoded adaptors that cover the alpha/delta and beta/gamma chains. TCRdb handled the public reads itself, with Q25 trimming in fastp and clone calling in MiXCR, and kept productive beta chains. Rows are combined by CDR3 protein, so each entry shows the most common genes and DNA. The sample table contains some 140,000 distinct CDR3 sequences; only one count was recorded for roughly an eighth of them. Around 8.3% of the sample belongs to the ten largest clones. Sequencing input: a population of CD138-negative cells sorted from bone marrow. The sample's cell subset or site label, decoded: bone marrow mononuclear cells depleted of CD138+ plasma/myeloma cells by negative magnetic selection. Receptor source: a donor at least 40 years old with multiple myeloma.

This clonotype was picked up many times. The V and J genes are TRBV6-5 and TRBJ1-5; the D is unclear. CDR3 size: 12 residues. Trimming took off 5 bases at V and 3 bases at J, with 5 bases between the two ends. Per the germline V gene, CDR1 is MNHEY and CDR2 is SVGAGI. The CDR3 loop reads CASSPPNQPQHF. CDR3 DNA sequence: TGTGCCAGCAGTCCCCCCAATCAGCCCCAGCATTTT.

The CDR3 DNA reads TGCAGCGTCAGGCCCACCGGCGCCTCCTCTAGCACAGATACGCAGTATTTT. Translating it yields CSVRPTGASSSTDTQYF. The genes are TRBV29-1 and TRBJ2-3; D is ambiguous. Germline CDR1 is SQVTM and CDR2 is ANQGSEA. V lost 6 bases, J lost 0 bases, and 22 bases lay in between. The CDR3 has 17 amino acids.

This clonotype showed up many times. This chain uses TRBV19 with TRBJ2-2; D perhaps matches TRBD1 (5 bases). The CDR3 runs to 14 residues. The germline V gene encodes CDR1 LNHDA and CDR2 SQIVND (reference sequence). The V and J ends lost 3 bases and 3 bases respectively, with 8 bases between them. CDR3 in amino acids: CASSMGQYTGELFF. The DNA for the CDR3 is TGTGCCAGTAGTATGGGGCAATACACCGGGGAGCTGTTTTTT.

This clonotype was counted once. Since a much larger clone is just one base distant, this may be a read error. V gene TRBV28 combines with J gene TRBJ2-7; 10 bases are shared with TRBD1. CDR1 is MDHEN and CDR2 is SYDVKM in the germline V gene. CDR3 length: 16 amino acids. The CDR3 loop reads CASSSMGQGKSYKQYF. CDR3 bases: TGTGCCAGCAGTTCGATGGGACAGGGGAAATCCTACAAGCAGTACTTC.

This clonotype was seen repeatedly, ten times or more. The chain couples TRBV4-1 to TRBJ2-5, with 11 bases identical to TRBD2. After removal of 3 bases from V and 2 bases from J, the junction contained 11 bases not matched to a gene. Germline V CDR1 and CDR2: MGHRA, YSYEKL. The CDR3 is made up of 18 amino acids. Here the CDR3 DNA reads TGCGCCAGCAGCCAGGTAATGTCGGGACTAGCGGAGCAAGAGACCCAGTACTTC. Its translation: CASSQVMSGLAEQETQYF.

This clonotype showed up many times. V usage is TRBV6-1 and J usage is TRBJ2-7; 9 positions agree with TRBD1. This CDR3 comprises 14 residues. J gave up 4 bases and V 7 bases, and 8 bases lay outside the gene matches. Per germline, CDR1 MNHNS and CDR2 SASEGT. As DNA, the CDR3 is TGTGCCAGCATCTCCGGGACAGGGTTATACGAGCAGTACTTC. Translating it yields CASISGTGLYEQYF.

This clonotype was detected ten times or more. V usage is TRBV29-1 and J usage is TRBJ2-7, with D unresolved. CDR3 length equals 13 residues. The V end lost 2 bases, the J end lost 6 bases, and 14 bases lay between the germline ends. Germline V gives CDR1 SQVTM, CDR2 ANQGSEA. CDR3 nucleotide sequence: TGCAGCGTTGAAATGGCTACTCGGCCCGAGCAGTACTTC. Translating gives CSVEMATRPEQYF.

In this sample, this clonotype turned up many times. The chain recombines TRBV18 with TRBJ2-1; 8 nucleotides align to TRBD1. With V trimmed by 2 bases and J by 5 bases, 8 bases remained unmatched. The V gene's germline CDR1 is KGHSH and CDR2 LQKENI. This CDR3 has 16 residues. CDR3 region: CASSPAGGYSDNEQFF. In DNA, the CDR3 is TGTGCCAGCTCACCAGCAGGGGGCTACTCGGACAATGAGCAGTTCTTC.

This clonotype appeared many times. The rearrangement links TRBV19 to TRBJ2-1; TRBD1 aligns across 12 bases. The length of the CDR3 is 14 residues. The germline CDR1 and CDR2 sequences are LNHDA and SQIVND (reference sequence). Trimming at V came to 7 bases and at J to 14 bases, leaving 12 bases not matched to a gene. CDR3 sequence: CASTPGQGAIMEFF. CDR3 DNA: TGTGCCAGTACTCCGGGACAGGGGGCCATCATGGAGTTCTTC. The full variable domain, in which reference TRBV19 and TRBJ2-1 provide the parts outside the CDR3, is DGGITQSPKYLFRKEGQNVTLSCEQNLNHDAMYWYRQDPGQGLRLIYYSQIVNDFQKGDIAEGYSVSREKKESFPLTVTSAQKNPTAFYLCASTPGQGAIMEFFGPGTRLTVL.

This clonotype was counted between two and nine times. Being one base from a much bigger clone, this may be a read error. The chain recombines TRBV15 with TRBJ2-1, with D hard to call. Per the germline V gene, CDR1 is LNHNV and CDR2 is YYDKDF (reference sequence). The CDR3 is made up of 14 amino acids. CDR3 coding DNA: TGTGCCACCAGCAGAGATCAGTTACGAAATGTGCAGTTCTTC. Protein sequence: CATSRDQLRNVQFF.

As for this clonotype: A far larger clone is one nucleotide away, so this likely arose from a read error. The chain uses TRBV7-9 and TRBJ2-1; the D gene is possibly TRBD1 (6 bases). The germline V gene has CDR1 SEHNR and CDR2 FQNEAQ (reference sequence). Trimming stripped 5 bases from V and 9 bases from J, with 14 bases between. The CDR3 is 13 amino acids. The DNA of the CDR3 is TGTGCCAGCAGCGCAACAGGGTACGGTGAGCAGTTCTTC. This encodes CASSATGYGEQFF.

At least ten counts were recorded for this clonotype. The V gene is TRBV7-2, the J gene TRBJ2-1; TRBD1 might be the D (6 bases). This CDR3 is 13 amino acids long. Per the germline V gene, CDR1 is SGHTA and CDR2 is FQGNSA. Trimming removed 7 bases from V and 8 bases from J, with 15 bases in between. In nucleotides, the CDR3 is TGTGCCAGCACCCTCCGCCAGGGGCATGAGCAGTTCTTC. It is translated as CASTLRQGHEQFF.

This clonotype was observed at least ten times. The chain carries TRBV30 and TRBJ2-7; D gene unclear. This CDR3 is 12 amino acids long. V gave up 0 bases and J gave up 4 bases, with 7 bases separating them. Germline V lookup: CDR1 GTSNPN, CDR2 SVGIG (reference sequence). The CDR3 nucleotides are TGTGCCTGGAGTGTAAAGCTTTACGAGCAGTACTTC. It yields the protein CAWSVKLYEQYF.

The sample holds many counts of this clonotype. The chain couples TRBV20-1 to TRBJ1-1; D is undetermined. The germline V and J ends were trimmed by 6 bases and 4 bases, with 9 bases remaining between them. Looked up from germline, CDR1 is DFQATT and CDR2 is SNEGSKA (reference sequence). CDR3 length: 11 amino acids. CDR3: CSAGIATEAFF. The DNA of the CDR3 is TGCAGTGCCGGGATTGCCACTGAAGCTTTCTTT.

Note on this clonotype: This may stem from a read error, because a much larger clone lies one nucleotide away. This chain joins TRBV6-5 and TRBJ2-2; D not certain. The CDR3 consists of 15 residues. V lost 6 bases to trimming and J lost 0 bases, with 11 bases between them. Germline-derived CDR1 and CDR2 are MNHEY and SVGAGI. CDR3 sequence reads: CASRLTWTNTGELFF. The CDR3 DNA reads TGTGCCAGCAGATTAACATGGACGAACACCGGGGAGCTGTTTTTT.

The table lists this clonotype with a few counts. A much larger clone is a single base away; this may be a read error. The CDR3 does not end in the conserved phenylalanine or tryptophan, so this is likely a read error. V gene TRBV7-3 combines with J gene TRBJ2-1; TRBD2 matches at 13 bases. CDR3 length: 17 amino acids. Germline trimming cut 2 bases from V and 8 bases from J; bases unmatched to any gene: 9. Germline CDR1 SGHTA, CDR2 FQGTGA. The CDR3 DNA is TGTGCCAGCAGCTTAGGCACTAGCGGGAGGGCCTTGGATGAGCAGTTCCTC. Residues: CASSLGTSGRALDEQFL.

This clonotype was observed at least ten times. This rearrangement joins TRBV4-1 to TRBJ2-1, with TRBD1 identical over 7 bases. CDR1 is MGHRA, CDR2 YSYEKL, per germline. CDR3 size: 15 residues. V was pared by 0 bases and J by 7 bases, with 6 bases of the junction left unmatched. CDR3 loop: CASSQEALQGNEQFF. The CDR3 region has the DNA TGCGCCAGCAGCCAAGAGGCCTTACAGGGGAATGAGCAGTTCTTC.

This clonotype was observed at least ten times. V usage is TRBV3-1 and J usage is TRBJ2-7, with D tentatively TRBD1 (6 bases). CDR3 size: 14 residues. The germline CDR1 and CDR2 sequences are LGHDT and YNNKEL (reference sequence). Trimming shortened V by 1 base and J by 6 bases, and 13 bases separated the two germline ends. The CDR3 loop reads CASSQGQARSEQYF. DNA for the CDR3: TGTGCCAGCAGCCAAGGACAGGCGAGGAGCGAGCAGTACTTC.

The V and J genes are TRBV11-2 and TRBJ2-1, with 7 bases identical to TRBD2. J gave up 5 bases and V 4 bases, and 8 bases lay outside the gene matches. The CDR3 runs to 15 residues. From germline, CDR1 is SGHAT and CDR2 FQNNGV. The CDR3 region is CASSSGGGRHNEQFF. The CDR3 DNA follows: TGTGCCAGCAGCTCGGGGGGTGGCAGGCACAATGAGCAGTTCTTC.

This clonotype was counted at least ten times. J is TRBJ2-1 and V is TRBV7-2; D unclear. Germline-derived CDR1 and CDR2 are SGHTA and FQGNSA. This CDR3 is built from 14 residues. V was clipped by 5 bases and J by 0 bases, with 8 bases between them. The CDR3 bases are TGTGCCAGCAGCCCATCTTCCTCCTACAATGAGCAGTTCTTC. This codes for CASSPSSSYNEQFF.

A remark on this clonotype: This may come from a read error, since a much larger clone is one base off. The chain employs TRBV4-1 and TRBJ2-7; D possibly corresponds to TRBD2 (7 bases). The germline gives CDR1 MGHRA, CDR2 YSYEKL. CDR3 length: 21 amino acids. With 2 bases removed from V and 6 bases from J, the gap between germline ends came to 35 bases. Here the CDR3 reads CASSQRGGGVSSRSAAGEQYF. CDR3 coding DNA: TGCGCCAGCAGCCAAAGGGGGGGAGGAGTGAGTAGCAGGAGTGCTGCTGGCGAGCAGTACTTC.

This clonotype has ten or more counts. The genes are TRBV2 and TRBJ2-5; D gene uncertain. Germline lookup yields CDR1 SNHLY and CDR2 FYNNEI. The germline V and J ends were trimmed by 7 bases and 3 bases, with 9 bases remaining between them. CDR3 length equals 12 residues. CDR3: CASIGYKETQYF. The CDR3 region has the DNA TGTGCCAGCATAGGGTATAAAGAGACCCAGTACTTC.

The sample holds many counts of this clonotype. CDR3: CASSLLGYTEAFF. CDR3 nucleotides: TGTGCCAGCAGTTTATTGGGATACACTGAAGCTTTCTTT. The V call is TRBV27, the J call TRBJ1-1; the D is unclear. This CDR3 spans 13 amino acids. Between the trimmed V and J ends, which lost 1 base and 3 bases, there was a span of 6 bases. Germline-derived CDR1 and CDR2 are MNHEY and SMNVEV (reference sequence).